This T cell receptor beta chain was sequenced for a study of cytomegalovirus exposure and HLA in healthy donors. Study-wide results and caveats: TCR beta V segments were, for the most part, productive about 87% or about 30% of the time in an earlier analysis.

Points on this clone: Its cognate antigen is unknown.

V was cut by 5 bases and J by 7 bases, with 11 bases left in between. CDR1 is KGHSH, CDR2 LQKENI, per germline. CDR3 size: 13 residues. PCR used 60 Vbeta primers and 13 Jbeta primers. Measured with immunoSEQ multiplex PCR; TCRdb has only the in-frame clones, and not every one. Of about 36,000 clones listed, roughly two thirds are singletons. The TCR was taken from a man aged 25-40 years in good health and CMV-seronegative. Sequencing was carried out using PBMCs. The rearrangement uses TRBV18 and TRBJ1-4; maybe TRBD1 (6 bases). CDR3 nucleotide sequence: TGTGCCAGCTCATCCGTAGGGGGTGAAAAACTGTTTTTT. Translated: CASSSVGGEKLFF.